This T cell receptor beta chain was sequenced during a study of regulatory T cells in long-lasting Graves disease (TCRdb year 2021). Notes on the research overall: In the newly diagnosed Graves' disease group, patients had been taking antithyroid drugs for less than 3 months. A total of about 33 samples underwent TCR sequencing: about 13 from persistent and about 20 from newly diagnosed Graves' disease patients. The study took place in China and was registered as a clinical trial. This study used TCR sequencing and RNA sequencing of peripheral blood to compare persistent Graves' disease patients against newly diagnosed Graves' disease patients.

In its sample, this clonotype was seen many times. No cognate antigen has been identified for it. No quality values exist for individual bases; no much larger clone is one base distant. The time point label, read with the paper, signifies: newly diagnosed GD, antithyroid drugs for less than 3 months. For both TCR sequencing and RNA sequencing, RNA was extracted from PBMCs using TRIzol. The diagnosis of Graves' disease followed American Thyroid Association guidelines. Recruitment of patients was carried out at an endocrinology department in Xi'an, China. Each patient gave 8.5 to 9.5 milliliters of peripheral blood, collected in an EDTA anticoagulant tube. PBMCs were isolated by Ficoll Paque Plus density gradient separation without further T cell sorting. An Agilent 2100 Bioanalyzer and agarose gel were used to check RNA quality, and a NanoDrop 2000 was used to measure RNA concentration. According to the germline V gene, CDR1 reads WSHSY and CDR2 reads SAAADI. V was cut back by 7 bases and J by 4 bases, leaving a gap of 17 bases between them. Spanning cysteine to phenylalanine, the CDR3 consists of 15 amino acids. Of all the DNA, just the CDR3 is kept, 45 bases in frame from base 1.

Here is what the overall study found, with its caveats: Preferential use of TRBV28, TRBJ1-2 and TRBJ2-5 was observed in persistent disease, whereas TRBV20-1 and TRBJ2-1 were favored in newly diagnosed disease. Compared with newly diagnosed patients, persistent Graves' disease patients had lower TCR Shannon entropy and fewer highly expanded clones, which suggests clonal expansion. Peripheral blood alone was examined, since thyroid tissue, which constituted the primary lesion, could not be accessed. The authors noted that the small sample size was a limitation that may lower accuracy. A larger number of public clonotypes was shared among persistent patients (fewer than 3,000) than among newly diagnosed patients (around 880). Sequencing and analysis were limited to the TCR beta chain.

Libraries came from multiplex PCR. The listed sequencing device is Illumina HiSeq 4000. CDR3 regions were amplified by Arm-PCR with iRepertoire HTBI primers to construct TCR beta libraries. Before sequencing, the PCR products underwent gel purification. Regarding the original processing steps: Gene usage analysis of CDR3 amino acid clonotypes relied on the approximately 60 TRBV and 15 or so TRBJ segments identified across samples. COPE and FqMerger were used to merge the filtered high-quality paired reads into contigs. Contigs were aligned with BLAST to IMGT TRBV, TRBD and TRBJ reference genes, and CDR3 was defined per IMGT. Clonotypes above 0.1% frequency were classified as highly expanded clones. Repertoire diversity was measured by Shannon entropy, and V-J evenness by the Gini coefficient. A clonotype was considered public if more than one individual shared it. The public reads were reanalyzed by TCRdb: fastp trimming at Q25, MiXCR alignment, in-frame beta chains only. Each entry merges the rows of one CDR3 protein and shows their most common DNA and genes. These V and J calls originate from TCRdb's pipeline instead of the authors' own analysis. The sample table lists roughly 380,000 distinct CDR3 sequences, 15% to 20% of them with a count of one. The ten largest clones add up to roughly 30% of the sample.

This sample was shared with a second study, whose subject was T cells in Graves' hyperthyroidism and ophthalmopathy. The second study's paper adds: Stable Graves' hyperthyroidism was defined as the absence of progression to ophthalmopathy over 18 months of follow-up. Hyperthyroidism patients were newly diagnosed, with disease duration under 2 months, and aged 18 to 65 years. Exclusion was applied to patients with uncontrolled infections, other autoimmune diseases, pregnancy or lactation. Diagnoses relied on clinical symptoms, serum thyroxine and TRAb, thyroid ultrasound and orbital computed tomography. A first-round RT-PCR of the TCR CDR3 used the HTBI primer set with the Qiagen OneStep RT-PCR kit. Most expanded thyroid clonotypes (frequency above 0.001) were also detected in blood, a finding suggesting that blood repertoires may reflect thyroid immune responses. A model built on a 13 V-J signature distinguished ophthalmopathy from stable hyperthyroidism, reaching roughly 88% sensitivity and about 81% specificity in cross-validation and 80%/75% in testing. In validation, the model predicted progression to ophthalmopathy a median of roughly 6.1 months before onset, with about 71% sensitivity and roughly 77% specificity. To identify TCR V-J signatures that set the groups apart, the researchers used a discovery cohort of more than 95 patients, made up of fewer than 50 with Graves' ophthalmopathy and some 55 with stable Graves' hyperthyroidism. Whether ophthalmopathy could be predicted prospectively was tested in an independent validation cohort made up of fewer than 20 hyperthyroidism patients plus 17 patients who later progressed to ophthalmopathy. The roughly 91 discovery patients were randomly divided into training and test sets at a 7:3 ratio. The study also compared thyroid tissue and blood T-cell repertoires from over 5 Graves' hyperthyroidism patients. After sampling, hyperthyroidism patients received methimazole starting at 30 mg daily, and ophthalmopathy patients received high-dose intravenous methylprednisolone. A second multiplex PCR round built the libraries, followed by size selection and purification. The libraries were sequenced on an Illumina HiSeq2000 using paired-end 100 bp reads. SOAPnuke was used to process the raw data, with reads discarded if the reads contained adapters or uncalled bases, had a mean Phred below 15, or lacked an exact constant-primer or identifier match. High-quality paired reads were merged using COPE v1.2.5, and each unique nucleotide sequence was defined as a clonotype. MiTCR v1.1 was used to align the clonotypes against IMGT TRBV, TRBD and TRBJ reference segments. Analysis was restricted to V-J combinations with a frequency above 0.0001, which covered roughly 99% of repertoires. A TCS score was defined as the ratio between F50 (clonal expansion) and ExV (chaos), using BLOSUM62-based TCRdist between CDR3 peptides within each V-J. Welch's t-statistics and random forest reduced roughly 500 V-J features to 13, which were used in a naive Bayes classifier (R e1071). No statistical method was used to fix the sample size in advance, and group allocation was not hidden from the investigators. According to the paper, TCR Vbeta CDR3 sequencing was carried out on over 130 peripheral blood samples, which came from around 43 ophthalmopathy, around 74 hyperthyroidism and about 17 progressor patients.

This specimen consisted of peripheral blood mononuclear cells (PBMCs), obtained at new diagnosis, from a patient treated with antithyroid drugs. This chain joins TRBV10-2 to TRBJ1-5; perhaps TRBD1 is the D gene, with 5 bases matching. The sequence derives from a man aged 40-49 years with Graves disease. Donor details come from another sample of the same person, matched by shared clones. The CDR3 reads CASTKTVGVNQPQHF. In nucleotides, the sequence is TGCGCCAGCACTAAGACAGTGGGGGTTAATCAGCCCCAGCATTTT.